This T cell receptor beta chain was obtained from a study of blood T cell repertoires in COVID-19. Study background: T cells, B-cell-depleted T cells, or PBMCs supplied cDNA or gDNA.

Per the study methods: For nucleated cells, counts were estimated from reference gene primer amplification. The table came from immunoSEQ multiplex PCR; TCRdb's copy has only in-frame clones and leaves some out. D and trimming come from the DNA, and the V and J calls and clone size come from that table. The table lists 40,000 to 60,000 clones, 80% to 95% of them singletons, with roughly 1% in the top ten. Germline V gene sequence: CDR1 SGHVS, CDR2 FNYEAQ. CDR3 size: 17 residues. V was pared by 2 bases and J by 3 bases, with 16 bases between. Sequencing input: peripheral blood. The genes are TRBV7-6 and TRBJ2-2; D is possibly TRBD2 (6 bases). The source is a man aged 60 to 75 with COVID-19, enrolled during active disease. The CDR3 DNA reads as TGTGCCAGCAGCTTACGGCCCGACGGGGAGGACACCGGGGAGCTGTTTTTT. Translation: CASSLRPDGEDTGELFF.